What follows describes a single TCR beta chain. Each CDR3 protein gets one entry after TCRdb re-called the RT-PCR reads with MiXCR. The sample carries roughly 550,000 distinct CDR3 sequences, 20% to 25% recorded once. Germline-derived CDR1 and CDR2 are LNHDA and SQIVND (reference sequence). Deletions cut 1 base from V and 15 bases from J, with 16 bases between. This CDR3 is built from 13 residues. These data come from a study of response to subunit inactivated influenza vaccine. The same specimen was also included in a second study, on T cells expressing NK-cell markers. That source adds: The cDNA for TCR beta came from 5'RACE template switching with UMIs. Just one sequenced donor of eight was HCMV-seronegative, while seven were seropositive. Where several donors were concerned, these clonotypes also led the CD3+CD56-NKG2C+ fraction. Nothing established the HCMV specificity of expanded NKG2C+ T cell clones.

The receptor was isolated from a man aged 45 to 65 who received an inactivated influenza vaccine. Sequences were derived from CD4+ T cells sorted from PBMCs, sampled 11 to 12 days after vaccination. The chain carries TRBV19 and TRBJ1-5, with a weak D call TRBD1 (6 bases). The CDR3 sequence is CASSIVPLGGLHF. CDR3 nucleotide sequence: TGTGCCAGTAGTATAGTTCCTCTAGGGGGACTGCATTTT.